This T cell receptor beta chain was sequenced in a study of shared clonotypes between healthy human individuals. As handled by the study authors: In the immunoSEQ data, sequences were junction-only and lacked quality scores, so filtering differed. Libraries were prepared by immunoSEQ multiplex PCR; TCRdb keeps only in-frame clonotypes and omits some of them. Clone size and V and J calls were adopted from that table, with D and trimming inferred from the DNA. The sample shows about 320,000 clones, about nine tenths of them seen only once. V lost 0 bases to trimming and J lost 9 bases, with 7 bases between them. Germline lookup yields CDR1 SGHDT and CDR2 YYEEEE. The CDR3 sequence is 12 residues long.

Sequencing was carried out using memory CD8+ T cells sorted from blood. The sample's subset: CD45RO+ cells pooled with CCR7-negative TemRA cells. The TCR was taken from a young man in good health. J is TRBJ1-5 and V is TRBV5-6, with D possibly matching TRBD1 (5 bases). The CDR3 reads CASSLGGLPQHF. Here the CDR3 DNA reads TGTGCCAGCAGCTTGGGGGGGTTGCCCCAGCATTTT.